These 20 T cell receptor beta chains were all obtained from the same sample, sequenced in a study of blood T cell repertoires in COVID-19. The method was immunoSEQ multiplex PCR; TCRdb's version includes in-frame clones alone and lacks a portion of them. Here the sample spans 200,000 to 300,000 clones, about 82% being singletons. The source material was peripheral blood. The receptor set was obtained from a woman aged 60-75 years with active or convalescent COVID-19.

The V gene is TRBV6-5, the J gene TRBJ1-6; possible D gene TRBD1, 6 bases. There are 14 residues in the CDR3. V was clipped by 5 bases and J by 10 bases, with 15 bases between them. From germline, CDR1 is MNHEY and CDR2 SVGAGI. The CDR3 nucleotides read TGTGCCAGCAGTAGAGGGGGTAATGAGTCACCCCTCCACTTT. The encoded protein is CASSRGGNESPLHF.

The V and J genes are TRBV11-2 and TRBJ1-4; 10 bases map to TRBD1. The CDR3 is made up of 14 amino acids. Trimming removed 3 bases from V and 6 bases from J; junction bases left unmatched: 1. The germline gives CDR1 SGHAT, CDR2 FQNNGV. The CDR3 sequence is CASSLGQGYEKLFF. CDR3 nucleotides: TGTGCCAGCAGCTTGGGACAGGGGTATGAAAAACTGTTTTTT.

This clone showed up just once. The chain recombines TRBV4-1 with TRBJ2-1; 9 bases map to TRBD2. This CDR3 comprises 15 residues. J lost 5 bases, V lost 4 bases, and 6 bases had no gene match. CDR1 and CDR2 (germline): MGHRA, YSYEKL. The CDR3 loop reads CASSPRTSENNEQFF. CDR3 nucleotides: TGCGCCAGCAGCCCCCGGACTAGCGAAAACAATGAGCAGTTCTTC.

This rearrangement joins TRBV6-5 to TRBJ1-2; the D gene is possibly TRBD1 (5 bases). The CDR3 contains 12 residues. Germline V gene data show CDR1 as MNHEY and CDR2 as SVGAGI. Here the CDR3 DNA reads TGTGCAACCCAACGCGGGGGTTCTGGCTACACCTTC. This encodes CATQRGGSGYTF.

Comments on this clone: Other DNA sequences in this sample translate to the same CDR3. This chain uses TRBV27 with TRBJ1-1; D may be TRBD1 (5 bases). Trimming removed 4 bases from V and 2 bases from J, with 8 bases in between. The V gene's germline CDR1 is MNHEY and CDR2 SMNVEV (reference sequence). The CDR3 runs 13 residues. The CDR3 loop reads CASSSTVNTEAFF. Written as DNA, the CDR3 is TGTGCCAGCAGTTCGACAGTTAACACTGAAGCTTTCTTT.

CDR3: CASSPMTESTDTQYF. CDR3 nucleotides: TGCGCCAGCAGCCCGATGACAGAGAGCACAGATACGCAGTATTTT. The genes are TRBV5-1 and TRBJ2-3; weak D call: TRBD1 (5 bases). The CDR3 runs 15 residues. Trimming stripped 4 bases from V and 0 bases from J, with 12 bases between. The germline CDR1 and CDR2 sequences are SGHRS and YFSETQ.

As DNA, the CDR3 is TGTGCCTGGAGTGTACCTCCGGAGGCCGTCGACGAGCAGTACTTC. Protein product: CAWSVPPEAVDEQYF. The J gene is TRBJ2-7, the V gene TRBV30; a possible D gene is TRBD2 (5 bases). CDR1 is GTSNPN and CDR2 is SVGIG in the germline V gene (reference sequence). This CDR3 contains 15 residues. V lost 0 bases and J lost 5, with 17 bases in between.

This chain connects TRBV7-8 to TRBJ1-1; the match to TRBD1 covers 9 bases. The V and J ends lost 1 base and 11 bases, in that order; junction bases with no gene match: 2. Germline CDR1 and CDR2: SGHVS and FQNEAQ. The CDR3 sequence is 12 residues long. As DNA, the CDR3 is TGTGCCAGCAGCTTAGGGACAGGGGTGGCTTTCTTT. It encodes CASSLGTGVAFF.

This clone appeared a few times. The chain carries TRBV19 and TRBJ2-7; D gene uncertain. Germline CDR1 reads LNHDA; CDR2 reads SQIVND (reference sequence). Trimming took off 4 bases at V and 4 bases at J, with 8 bases between the two ends. The CDR3 runs 12 residues. The CDR3, as DNA: TGTGCCAGTAGTAGCGAATTATACGAGCAGTACTTC. Its translation is CASSSELYEQYF.

This clone was detected once. V usage is TRBV2 and J usage is TRBJ2-2; D call uncertain. The CDR3 runs 14 residues. Germline V CDR1 and CDR2: SNHLY, FYNNEI. Trimming stripped 4 bases from V and 6 bases from J, with 12 bases between. CDR3 region: CASSARDRAGELFF. The CDR3 coding sequence is TGTGCCAGCAGTGCCCGTGACCGGGCCGGGGAGCTGTTTTTT.

The chain carries TRBV28 and TRBJ2-1; 9 bases match TRBD1. The junction had 7 bases not matched to a gene; V was cut back by 7 bases and J by 3 bases. The CDR3 loop spans 15 amino acids. Germline V CDR1 and CDR2: MDHEN, SYDVKM. This CDR3 is CASTPDRGGYNEQFF. For the CDR3, the DNA is TGTGCCAGCACCCCGGACAGGGGAGGCTACAATGAGCAGTTCTTC.

This chain links TRBV6-2 or TRBV6-3 with TRBJ2-7; possible D gene TRBD2, 5 bases. Trimming left V 5 bases short and J 4 bases short, with 12 bases between. Germline V lookup: CDR1 MNHEY, CDR2 SVGEGT. The CDR3 contains 13 residues. CDR3 sequence: CASSRSGEYEQYV. DNA of the CDR3: TGTGCCAGCAGTCGTTCCGGGGAGTACGAGCAGTACGTC.

The rearrangement uses TRBV7-2 and TRBJ2-7; no definite D call. The CDR3 loop spans 13 amino acids. Between the trimmed V and J ends, which lost 1 base and 1 base, there was a span of 5 bases. Per the germline V gene, CDR1 is SGHTA and CDR2 is FQGNSA. CDR3 region: CASSLGPSYEQYV. The CDR3 DNA is TGTGCCAGCAGCTTAGGTCCGTCCTACGAGCAGTACGTC.

The chain combines TRBV5-1 with TRBJ2-1; 11 nucleotides match TRBD2. This CDR3 has 15 amino acids. Germline V CDR1 and CDR2: SGHRS, YFSETQ. V lost 2 bases to trimming and J lost 3 bases; unmatched junction nucleotides: 1. The CDR3 nucleotides read TGCGCCAGCAGCTTACTAGCGGGAGTCTACAATGAGCAGTTCTTC. It encodes CASSLLAGVYNEQFF.

The chain carries TRBV25-1 and TRBJ2-7; 8 positions agree with TRBD2. Germline assignment: CDR1 MGHDK and CDR2 SYGVNS. After removal of 0 bases from V and 5 bases from J, the junction contained 6 bases not matched to a gene. The CDR3 contains 15 residues. The CDR3 nucleotides read TGTGCCAGCAGTGAATATTACGGGAGGGCCCACGAGCAGTACTTC. Translated, it gives CASSEYYGRAHEQYF.

This clone was observed a handful of times. The J gene is TRBJ2-6, the V gene TRBV4-1; 7 nucleotides agree with TRBD1. Germline loops: CDR1 MGHRA, CDR2 YSYEKL. With V trimmed by 2 bases and J by 2 bases, 15 bases remained unmatched. This CDR3 spans 20 amino acids. In nucleotides, the CDR3 is TGCGCCAGCAGCCAATATAGGGCAGGGGGTATAGTTACTGGGGCCAACGTCCTGACTTTC. It codes for CASSQYRAGGIVTGANVLTF.

This clone was seen once. The chain has TRBV7-8 and TRBJ2-1; TRBD2 agrees at 10 bases. From germline, CDR1 is SGHVS and CDR2 FQNEAQ. The CDR3 has 15 residues. Unmatched junction bases numbered 4, after V lost 2 bases and J lost 6 bases. The CDR3 here is CASSLTAGGTNEQFF. DNA of the CDR3: TGTGCCAGCAGCTTAACAGCGGGGGGGACCAATGAGCAGTTCTTC.

This clone has a single count. The V and J genes are TRBV3-1 (or the pseudogene TRBV3-2) and TRBJ1-1, with a weak D call TRBD1 (5 bases). Trimming cost V 4 bases and J 5 bases, with 17 bases left between them. CDR1 is LGHDT, CDR2 YNNKEL, per germline (reference sequence). The CDR3 covers 15 residues. The CDR3 protein is CASSPLGKGRTEAFF. The DNA of the CDR3 is TGTGCCAGCAGCCCCCTCGGCAAGGGGAGGACTGAAGCTTTCTTT.

This clone appeared a few times. V usage is TRBV28 and J usage is TRBJ1-6; D is undetermined. V lost 5 bases to trimming and J lost 0 bases, with 8 bases between them. The CDR3 runs 15 residues. Looked up from germline, CDR1 is MDHEN and CDR2 is SYDVKM. Here the CDR3 DNA reads TGTGCCAGCAGTACGGAGAGCTCCTATAATTCACCCCTCCACTTT. It is translated as CASSTESSYNSPLHF.

The chain joins TRBV25-1 to TRBJ2-6; 10 bases agree with TRBD2. V lost 5 bases and J lost 0; bases outside the gene matches: 7. Germline CDR1 MGHDK, CDR2 SYGVNS. This CDR3 has 18 amino acids. The CDR3 region is CASSKTSGVSSGANVLTF. DNA for the CDR3: TGTGCCAGCAGTAAAACTAGCGGGGTCAGCTCTGGGGCCAACGTCCTGACTTTC.